A single sample gave rise to the 18 T cell receptor beta chains below, sequenced in a study of blood T cell repertoires in COVID-19 (dated by TCRdb to 2019 to 2021). Receptor amplification or capture employed the immunoSEQ multiplex PCR assay. The table was pulled from immuneACCESS by TCRdb, which kept in-frame rearrangements only. Such tables lose some clones; where checked, under half of the loss comes from unresolved V genes, and the rest has no known cause. This sample is represented by 100,000 to 150,000 clones; over 75% of them were singletons. The ten largest make up roughly 7.6% of the sample. Sequenced input: peripheral blood. The source is a man over 45 with acute or convalescent COVID-19.

The CDR3 bases are TGTGCCAGCAGTTACGGGACAGTTAATGAAAAACTGTTTTTT. Translated: CASSYGTVNEKLFF. The V and J genes are TRBV6-5 and TRBJ1-4, with TRBD1 matching 7 bases. The CDR3 contains 14 residues. V trimming: 2 bases; J trimming: 4 bases; junction bases outside the gene matches: 1. CDR1 is MNHEY and CDR2 is SVGAGI in the germline V gene.

The V gene is TRBV10-3, the J gene TRBJ1-1, with unresolved D. Per germline, CDR1 ENHRY and CDR2 SYGVKD. The CDR3 runs 12 residues. V was pared by 2 bases and J by 7 bases, with 8 bases between. The CDR3 nucleotides read TGTGCCATCAGTGAGGCGGGAAATGAAGCTTTCTTT. Translated, it gives CAISEAGNEAFF.

The DNA for the CDR3 is TGCGCCAGCAGCTTAAATCAACAGCGGGCCCAGTACTTC. This codes for CASSLNQQRAQYF. V is TRBV5-1 and J is TRBJ2-7; a weak D match, TRBD2 (6 bases). V was clipped by 2 bases and J by 10 bases, with 16 bases between them. The CDR3 is made up of 13 amino acids. Germline V lookup: CDR1 SGHRS, CDR2 YFSETQ.

The CDR3 is CASSSAGDLNEQFF. For the CDR3, the DNA is TGTGCCAGCAGCTCAGCGGGAGACCTGAATGAGCAGTTCTTC. The chain is built from TRBV5-4 and TRBJ2-1, with 8 bases that match TRBD2. The germline V gene encodes CDR1 SGHNT and CDR2 YYREEE (reference sequence). V lost 3 bases and J lost 7; bases outside the gene matches: 6. CDR3 length: 14 residues.

This rearrangement joins TRBV27 to TRBJ2-6, with D unresolved. The ends were cut back, 7 bases at V and 0 bases at J, with 7 bases in the middle. Germline-derived CDR1 and CDR2 are MNHEY and SMNVEV (reference sequence). There are 14 residues in the CDR3. This CDR3 is CASTVFSGANVLTF. DNA of the CDR3: TGTGCCAGCACCGTCTTCTCTGGGGCCAACGTCCTGACTTTC.

The V gene is TRBV7-2, the J gene TRBJ2-3; the D gene is possibly TRBD1 (5 bases). V was pared by 2 bases and J by 2 bases, with 23 bases between. CDR1 is SGHTA, CDR2 FQGNSA, per germline. The length of the CDR3 is 19 residues. CDR3 loop: CASSLRGKGLGSTTDTQYF. For the CDR3, the DNA is TGTGCCAGCAGCTTACGAGGAAAGGGGCTGGGGTCTACCACAGATACGCAGTATTTT.

The rearrangement uses TRBV30 and TRBJ2-7, with 8 bases lining up with TRBD2. With 1 base clipped from V and 0 bases from J, the junction kept 5 bases outside the gene matches. Germline lookup yields CDR1 GTSNPN and CDR2 SVGIG (reference sequence). The CDR3 is 15 amino acids. CDR3 sequence: CAWSAWREDSYEQYF. The DNA of the CDR3 is TGTGCCTGGAGTGCCTGGCGGGAGGACTCCTACGAGCAGTACTTC. Together with reference TRBV30 and TRBJ2-7, the CDR3 gives the full variable domain: SQTIHQWPATLVQPVGSPLSLECTVEGTSNPNLYWYRQAAGRGLQLLFYSVGIGQISSEVPQNLSASRPQDRQFILSSKKLLLSDSGFYLCAWSAWREDSYEQYFGPGTRLTVT.

The chain employs TRBV3-1 (or the pseudogene TRBV3-2) and TRBJ2-3; 8 bases agree with TRBD1. Germline V gene data show CDR1 as LGHDT and CDR2 as YNNKEL (reference sequence). J was trimmed by 4 bases and V by 3 bases; bases with no gene match: 6. CDR3 length: 15 amino acids. The DNA for the CDR3 is TGTGCCAGCAGCCACATGGACAGGGACGCAGATACGCAGTATTTT. This translates into CASSHMDRDADTQYF.

Written as DNA, the CDR3 is TGTGCCAGCCGTCGCGCAGGGCCGGGCTCCTACGAGCAGTACTTC. Translating gives CASRRAGPGSYEQYF. The V call is TRBV11-2, the J call TRBJ2-7, with D possibly matching TRBD1 (5 bases). This CDR3 comprises 15 residues. V was pared by 8 bases and J by 0 bases, with 17 bases between. Germline values: CDR1 SGHAT, CDR2 FQNNGV.

The V gene is TRBV30, the J gene TRBJ2-7, with D possibly being TRBD1 (5 bases). Per germline, CDR1 GTSNPN and CDR2 SVGIG (reference sequence). The ends were cut back, 3 bases at V and 0 bases at J, with 9 bases in the middle. There are 13 residues in the CDR3. The CDR3 region is CAWRQVSSYEQYF. The CDR3 coding sequence is TGTGCCTGGAGACAGGTGAGCTCCTACGAGCAGTACTTC.

The chain couples TRBV5-4 to TRBJ2-5, with 11 bases lining up with TRBD1. V lost 1 base, J lost 5 bases, and 4 bases stayed unmatched. Per the germline V gene, CDR1 is SGHNT and CDR2 is YYREEE (reference sequence). The CDR3 runs to 15 residues. The CDR3 sequence is CASSLRTGGGETQYF. The CDR3 bases are TGTGCCAGCAGCTTGAGGACAGGGGGCGGGGAGACCCAGTACTTC.

The chain couples TRBV19 to TRBJ1-1; TRBD1 matches at 11 bases. The germline V gene has CDR1 LNHDA and CDR2 SQIVND (reference sequence). Germline trimming cut 1 base from V and 3 bases from J; bases unmatched to any gene: 1. This CDR3 contains 15 residues. CDR3 bases: TGTGCCAGTAGTATAGTGGGACAGGGGGACACTGAAGCTTTCTTT. Translation gives CASSIVGQGDTEAFF.

The chain recombines TRBV6-2 or TRBV6-3 with TRBJ2-7, with 9 nucleotides matching TRBD2. Germline values: CDR1 MNHEY, CDR2 SVGEGT. After removal of 3 bases from V and 6 bases from J, the junction contained 12 bases not matched to a gene. The CDR3 is 16 residues long. CDR3 sequence: CASSYKVASGTSEQYF. The CDR3 nucleotides are TGTGCCAGCAGTTATAAAGTGGCTAGCGGGACGAGCGAGCAGTACTTC.

This chain links TRBV6-2 or TRBV6-3 with TRBJ1-3; TRBD1 might be the D (5 bases). The germline V gene has CDR1 MNHEY and CDR2 SVGEGT. The CDR3 runs 15 residues. Deletions cut 6 bases from V and 0 bases from J, with 12 bases between. CDR3: CASRPRTTSGNTIYF. CDR3 nucleotides: TGTGCCAGCAGACCTAGGACAACCTCTGGAAACACCATATATTTT.

The chain has TRBV3-1 (or the pseudogene TRBV3-2) and TRBJ2-1; 7 bases fit TRBD1. J lost 9 bases, V lost 1 base, and 9 bases had no gene match. This CDR3 region has 15 residues. CDR1 is LGHDT, CDR2 YNNKEL, per germline (reference sequence). Here the CDR3 reads CASSQARQGVGEQFF. CDR3 bases: TGTGCCAGCAGCCAAGCTAGACAGGGAGTTGGTGAGCAGTTCTTC.

This clone was observed once. This chain's CDR3 is CASSFGFSGNTIYF. Written as DNA, the CDR3 is TGTGCCAGCAGTTTCGGTTTCTCTGGAAACACCATATATTTT. V usage is TRBV28 and J usage is TRBJ1-3; D is ambiguous. V lost 3 bases and J lost 0, with 6 bases in between. From germline, CDR1 is MDHEN and CDR2 SYDVKM. The CDR3 totals 14 residues. The entire variable domain, with the rest obtained from reference TRBV28 and TRBJ1-3, is as follows: DVKVTQSSRYLVKRTGEKVFLECVQDMDHENMFWYRQDPGLGLRLIYFSYDVKMKEKGDIPEGYSVSREKKERFSLILESASTNQTSMYLCASSFGFSGNTIYFGEGSWLTVV.

There are a few counts of this clone. This same CDR3 is encoded by further DNA sequences in the sample. The chain recombines TRBV7-9 with TRBJ2-7; D is unclear. The CDR3 contains 14 residues. Germline CDR1 reads SEHNR; CDR2 reads FQNEAQ (reference sequence). Trimming pared 1 base from V and 0 bases from J, leaving 7 bases between. The CDR3 nucleotides read TGTGCCAGCAGCTTAGGGGCACCCTCCTACGAGCAGTACTTC. Translated: CASSLGAPSYEQYF.

The chain recombines TRBV9 with TRBJ2-5; 7 bases match TRBD2. Germline lookup yields CDR1 SGDLS and CDR2 YYNGEE. V shed 1 base, J shed 0 bases, and the junction held 6 bases outside the gene matches. CDR3 length equals 16 residues. The CDR3 DNA reads TGTGCCAGCAGCGTATCCCCACTAGCGAACCAAGAGACCCAGTACTTC. This codes for CASSVSPLANQETQYF.